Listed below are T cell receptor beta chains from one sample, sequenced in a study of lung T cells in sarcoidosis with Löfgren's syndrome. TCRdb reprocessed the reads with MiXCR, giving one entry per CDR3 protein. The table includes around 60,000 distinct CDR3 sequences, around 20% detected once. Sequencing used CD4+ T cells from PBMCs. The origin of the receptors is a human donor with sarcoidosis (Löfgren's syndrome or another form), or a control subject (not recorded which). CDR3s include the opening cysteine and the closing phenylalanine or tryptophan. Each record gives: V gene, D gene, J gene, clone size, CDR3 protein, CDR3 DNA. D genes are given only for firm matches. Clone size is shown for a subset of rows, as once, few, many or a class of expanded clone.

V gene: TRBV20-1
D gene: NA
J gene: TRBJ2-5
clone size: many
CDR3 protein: CSAWRSTQETQYF
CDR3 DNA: TGCAGTGCGTGGAGGTCGACCCAAGAGACCCAGTACTTC

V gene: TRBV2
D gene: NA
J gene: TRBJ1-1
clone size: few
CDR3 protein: CASSAIGQNTEAFF
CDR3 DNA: TGTGCCAGCAGTGCCATTGGGCAGAACACTGAAGCTTTCTTT

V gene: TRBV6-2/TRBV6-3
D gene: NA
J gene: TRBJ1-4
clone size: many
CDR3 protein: CASTNQPGGEKLFF
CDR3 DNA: TGTGCCAGCACCAACCAACCCGGGGGAGAAAAACTGTTTTTT

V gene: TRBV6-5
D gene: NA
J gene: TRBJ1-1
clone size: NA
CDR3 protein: CASTFGGVNTEAFF
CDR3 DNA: TGTGCCAGCACCTTCGGAGGGGTGAACACTGAAGCTTTCTTT

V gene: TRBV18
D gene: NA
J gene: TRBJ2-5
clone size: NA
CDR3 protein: CASSLGQQETQYF
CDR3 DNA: TGTGCCAGCTCACTCGGACAGCAAGAGACCCAGTACTTC

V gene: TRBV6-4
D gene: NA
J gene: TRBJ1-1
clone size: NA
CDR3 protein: CASSGRAGTEAFF
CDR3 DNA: TGTGCCAGCAGTGGTCGTGCGGGCACTGAAGCTTTCTTT

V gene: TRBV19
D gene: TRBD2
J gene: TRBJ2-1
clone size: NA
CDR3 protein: CASKGSGLAGVGPYNEQFF
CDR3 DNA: TGTGCCAGTAAAGGGTCGGGACTAGCGGGAGTGGGGCCCTACAATGAGCAGTTCTTC

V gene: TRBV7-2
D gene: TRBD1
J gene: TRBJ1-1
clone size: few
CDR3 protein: CASSLATGVRTEAFF
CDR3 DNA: TGTGCCAGCAGTCTAGCGACAGGGGTACGGACTGAAGCTTTCTTT

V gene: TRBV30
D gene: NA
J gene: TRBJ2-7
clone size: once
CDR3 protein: CAWSADGEQYF
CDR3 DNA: TGTGCCTGGAGTGCAGACGGCGAGCAGTACTTC

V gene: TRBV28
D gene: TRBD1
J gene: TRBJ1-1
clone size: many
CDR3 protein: CASRSRGRSAFF
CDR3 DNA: TGTGCCAGCAGGTCTAGGGGGCGTTCGGCTTTCTTT

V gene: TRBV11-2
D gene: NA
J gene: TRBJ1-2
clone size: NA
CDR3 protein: CASRPTGPDYGYTF
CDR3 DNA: TGTGCCAGCAGACCCACAGGGCCCGACTATGGCTACACCTTC

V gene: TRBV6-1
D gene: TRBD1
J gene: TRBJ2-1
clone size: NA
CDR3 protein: CASSPYAQGSEQFF
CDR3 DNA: TGTGCCAGCAGTCCATACGCACAGGGGAGTGAGCAGTTCTTC

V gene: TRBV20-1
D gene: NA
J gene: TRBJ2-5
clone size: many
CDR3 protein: CSASGRYQETQYF
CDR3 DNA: TGCAGTGCTAGTGGTCGGTACCAAGAGACCCAGTACTTC

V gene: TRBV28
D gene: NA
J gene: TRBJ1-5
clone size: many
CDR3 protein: CASYPRRGGGQPQHF
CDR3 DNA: TGTGCCAGCTATCCTAGGAGGGGGGGAGGTCAGCCCCAGCATTTT

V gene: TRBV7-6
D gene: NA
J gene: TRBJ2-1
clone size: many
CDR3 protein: CASSLSGDSLSSYNEQFF
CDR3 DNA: TGTGCCAGCAGCTTATCGGGGGACTCACTCAGCTCCTACAATGAGCAGTTCTTC

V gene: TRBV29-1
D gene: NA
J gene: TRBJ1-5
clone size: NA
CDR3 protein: CSVEEPGQPQHF
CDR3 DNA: TGCAGCGTTGAAGAGCCCGGGCAGCCCCAGCATTTT

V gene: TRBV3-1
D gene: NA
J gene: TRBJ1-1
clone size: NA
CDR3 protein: CASSRLSGRGITEAFF
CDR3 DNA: TGTGCCAGCAGCCGACTCTCGGGGAGGGGTATCACTGAAGCTTTCTTT

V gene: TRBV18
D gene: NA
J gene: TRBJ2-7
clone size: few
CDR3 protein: CASSPRENYEQYF
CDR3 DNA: TGTGCCAGCTCACCACGGGAAAACTACGAGCAGTACTTC

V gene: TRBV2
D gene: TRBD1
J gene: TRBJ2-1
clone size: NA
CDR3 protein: CASSYDRGRNEQFF
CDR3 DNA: TGTGCCAGCAGTTACGACAGGGGTAGAAATGAGCAGTTCTTC

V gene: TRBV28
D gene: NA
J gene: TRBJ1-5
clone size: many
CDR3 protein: CASSPGIRIQHF
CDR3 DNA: TGTGCCAGCAGTCCGGGAATTCGTATCCAGCATTTT

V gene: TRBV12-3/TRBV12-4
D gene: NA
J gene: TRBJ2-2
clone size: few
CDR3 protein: CASSFHRGAVIGELFF
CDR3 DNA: TGTGCCAGCAGTTTCCATCGCGGGGCGGTTATCGGGGAGCTGTTTTTT

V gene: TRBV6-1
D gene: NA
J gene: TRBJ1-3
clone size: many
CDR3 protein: CASARQGRNTIYF
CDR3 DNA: TGTGCCAGCGCTCGGCAGGGCAGAAACACCATATATTTT

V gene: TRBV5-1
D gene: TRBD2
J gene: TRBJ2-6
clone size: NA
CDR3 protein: CASSLGGSGANVLTF
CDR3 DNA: TGCGCCAGCAGCTTGGGCGGGAGTGGGGCCAACGTCCTGACTTTC

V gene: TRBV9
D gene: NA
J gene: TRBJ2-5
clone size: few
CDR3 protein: CASSVVRGNQETQYF
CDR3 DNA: TGTGCCAGCAGCGTAGTCAGGGGTAACCAAGAGACCCAGTACTTC

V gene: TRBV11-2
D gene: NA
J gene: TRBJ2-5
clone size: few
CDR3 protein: CASSFQGYQEAQYF
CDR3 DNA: TGTGCCAGCAGCTTTCAGGGGTACCAAGAGGCCCAGTACTTC

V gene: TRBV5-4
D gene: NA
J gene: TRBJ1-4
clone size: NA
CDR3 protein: CASSYERGWEKLFF
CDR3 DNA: TGTGCCAGCAGCTATGAGAGGGGTTGGGAAAAACTGTTTTTT

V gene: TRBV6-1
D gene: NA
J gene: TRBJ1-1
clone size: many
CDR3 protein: CASSSTRRSVTEAFF
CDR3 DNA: TGTGCCAGCAGCTCTACCAGAAGGTCGGTGACTGAAGCTTTCTTT

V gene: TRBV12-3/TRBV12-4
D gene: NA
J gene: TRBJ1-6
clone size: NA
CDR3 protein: CASSGGNSPLHF
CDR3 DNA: TGTGCCAGCTCCGGGGGGAATTCACCCCTCCACTTT

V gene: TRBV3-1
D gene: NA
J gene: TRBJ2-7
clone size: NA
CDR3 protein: CASSQVHEQYF
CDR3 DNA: TGTGCCAGCAGCCAAGTCCACGAGCAGTACTTC

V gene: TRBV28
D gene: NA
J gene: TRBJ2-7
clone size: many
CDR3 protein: CASSSTTVGSYEQYF
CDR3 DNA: TGTGCCAGCAGTTCAACGACCGTGGGCTCCTACGAGCAGTACTTC

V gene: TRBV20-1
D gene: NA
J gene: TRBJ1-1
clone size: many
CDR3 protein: CSVTIDTNTEAFF
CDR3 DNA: TGCAGTGTCACAATAGATACGAACACTGAAGCTTTCTTT

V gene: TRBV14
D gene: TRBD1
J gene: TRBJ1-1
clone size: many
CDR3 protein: CASSQWDRGTEAFF
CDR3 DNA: TGTGCCAGCAGCCAGTGGGACAGGGGCACTGAAGCTTTCTTT

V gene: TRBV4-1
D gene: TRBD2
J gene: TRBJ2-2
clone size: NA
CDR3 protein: CASSQRTPGTSGGTNTGELFF
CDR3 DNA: TGCGCCAGCAGCCAACGTACTCCCGGGACTAGCGGGGGCACTAACACCGGGGAGCTGTTTTTT

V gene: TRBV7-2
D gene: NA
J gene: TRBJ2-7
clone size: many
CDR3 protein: CASSLSRGGTYEQYF
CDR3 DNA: TGTGCCAGCAGCCTCTCCAGGGGGGGCACCTACGAGCAGTACTTC

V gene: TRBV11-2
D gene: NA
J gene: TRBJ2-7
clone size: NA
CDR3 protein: CASSLDDWAYEQYF
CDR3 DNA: TGTGCCAGCAGCTTAGATGACTGGGCCTACGAGCAGTACTTC

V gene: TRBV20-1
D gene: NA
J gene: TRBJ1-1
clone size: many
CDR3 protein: CSARPDPSTEAFF
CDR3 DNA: TGCAGTGCTAGACCGGACCCGAGCACTGAAGCTTTCTTT

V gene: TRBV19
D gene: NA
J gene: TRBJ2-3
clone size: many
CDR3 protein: CASSGTGAGDTQYF
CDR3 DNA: TGTGCCAGTAGCGGGACGGGGGCTGGAGATACGCAGTATTTT

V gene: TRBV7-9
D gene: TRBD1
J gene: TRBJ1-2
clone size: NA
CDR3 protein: CASNTSGDRENYGYTF
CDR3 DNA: TGTGCCAGCAACACGTCTGGGGACAGGGAAAACTATGGCTACACCTTC

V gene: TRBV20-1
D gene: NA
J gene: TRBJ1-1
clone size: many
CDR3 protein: CSAPRSGVTEAFF
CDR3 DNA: TGCAGTGCTCCTCGAAGTGGGGTCACTGAAGCTTTCTTT

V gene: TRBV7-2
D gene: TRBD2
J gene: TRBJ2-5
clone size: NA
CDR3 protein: CASRSNSGRRWSPETQHF
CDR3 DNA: TGTGCCAGCAGATCGAATAGCGGGAGGAGGTGGTCCCCCGAGACCCAGCACTTC

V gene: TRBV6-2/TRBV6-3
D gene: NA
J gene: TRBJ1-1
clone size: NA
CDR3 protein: CASRDDRSPAEAFF
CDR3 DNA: TGTGCCAGCAGGGATGACAGGTCTCCCGCTGAAGCTTTCTTT

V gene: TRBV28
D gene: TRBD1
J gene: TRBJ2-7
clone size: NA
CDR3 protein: CASSPPDRSSYGQYF
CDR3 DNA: TGTGCCAGCAGTCCTCCGGACAGGTCTTCCTACGGGCAGTACTTC

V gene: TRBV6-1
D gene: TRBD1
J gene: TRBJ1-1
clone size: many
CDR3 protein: CASSPPGQSFREAFF
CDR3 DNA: TGTGCCAGCAGCCCCCCGGGACAGAGCTTCCGCGAAGCTTTCTTT

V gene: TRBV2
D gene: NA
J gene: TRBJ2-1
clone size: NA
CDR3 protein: CASGRGTYNEQFF
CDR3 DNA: TGTGCCAGCGGACGGGGTACCTACAATGAGCAGTTCTTC

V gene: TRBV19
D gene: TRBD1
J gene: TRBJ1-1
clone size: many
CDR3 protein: CASSGQGNTEAFF
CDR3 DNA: TGTGCCAGCTCGGGACAGGGGAACACTGAAGCTTTCTTT

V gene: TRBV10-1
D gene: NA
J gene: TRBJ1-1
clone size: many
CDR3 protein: CASRQDPYTEAFF
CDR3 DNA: TGCGCCAGCAGACAGGATCCCTACACTGAAGCTTTCTTT

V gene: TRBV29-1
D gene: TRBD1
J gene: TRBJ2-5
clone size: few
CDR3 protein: CSVGQAQETQYF
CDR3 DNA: TGCAGCGTGGGACAGGCTCAAGAGACCCAGTACTTC

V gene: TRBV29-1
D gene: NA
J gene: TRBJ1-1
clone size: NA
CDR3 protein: CSVVGREVPFF
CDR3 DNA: TGCAGCGTTGTTGGCAGGGAGGTCCCCTTCTTT

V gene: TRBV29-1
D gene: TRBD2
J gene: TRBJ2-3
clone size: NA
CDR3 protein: CSVAQAGGGTDTQYF
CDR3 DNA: TGCAGCGTTGCTCAAGCGGGGGGAGGCACAGATACGCAGTATTTT

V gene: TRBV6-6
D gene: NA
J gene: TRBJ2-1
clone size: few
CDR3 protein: CASGYGQPPTNEQFF
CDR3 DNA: TGTGCCAGCGGTTACGGCCAACCTCCTACCAATGAGCAGTTCTTC

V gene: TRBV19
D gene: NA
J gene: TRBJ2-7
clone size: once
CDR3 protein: CASSLGIWAYEQYF
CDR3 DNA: TGTGCCAGTAGCTTGGGCATCTGGGCTTACGAGCAGTACTTC

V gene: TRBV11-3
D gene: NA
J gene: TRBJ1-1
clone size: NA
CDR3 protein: CASSFSGMNTEAFF
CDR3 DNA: TGTGCCAGCAGCTTCTCGGGCATGAACACTGAAGCTTTCTTT

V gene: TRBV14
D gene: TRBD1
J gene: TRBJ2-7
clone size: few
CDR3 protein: CASSLYRGHEQYF
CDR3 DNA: TGTGCCAGCAGCCTCTACAGGGGCCACGAGCAGTACTTC

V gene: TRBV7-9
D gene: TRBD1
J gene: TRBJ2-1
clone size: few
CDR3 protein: CASSSPTGWGEQFF
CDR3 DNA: TGTGCCAGCAGCTCACCGACAGGGTGGGGTGAGCAGTTCTTC

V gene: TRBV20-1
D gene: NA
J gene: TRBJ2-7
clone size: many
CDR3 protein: CSARDGGGKSYEQYF
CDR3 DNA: TGCAGTGCTAGAGATGGGGGAGGCAAATCCTACGAGCAGTACTTC

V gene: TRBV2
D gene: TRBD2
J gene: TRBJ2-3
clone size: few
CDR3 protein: CASIPGLAVDTQYF
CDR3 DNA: TGTGCCAGCATCCCCGGACTAGCAGTGGATACGCAGTATTTT

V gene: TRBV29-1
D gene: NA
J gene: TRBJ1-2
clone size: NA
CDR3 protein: CSVEGRQDGYTF
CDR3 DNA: TGCAGCGTTGAAGGCCGCCAGGATGGCTACACCTTC

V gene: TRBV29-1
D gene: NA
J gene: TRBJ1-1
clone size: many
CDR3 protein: CSVPRAPTMNTEAFF
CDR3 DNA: TGCAGCGTTCCCCGGGCCCCGACCATGAACACTGAAGCTTTCTTT

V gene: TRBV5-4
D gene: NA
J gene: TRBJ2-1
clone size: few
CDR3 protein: CASNNGGKSSYNEQFF
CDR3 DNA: TGTGCCAGCAACAATGGCGGGAAAAGCTCCTACAATGAGCAGTTCTTC